This TCR beta chain is drawn from a study of lymphopenia after photon versus proton radiotherapy. Germline lookup yields CDR1 SGHAT and CDR2 FQNNGV. Trimming stripped 6 bases from V and 4 bases from J, with 12 bases between. The CDR3 totals 13 residues. Overall study findings and caveats: Post-nadir TCR diversity decline inversely tracked overall survival among those who died. After the lymphocyte nadir, photon-treated repertoires showed oligoclonal expansion, especially of CD8+ Temra cells. Under photons, naive T cells and diversity fell while effector/memory populations rose.

Produced via immunoSEQ multiplex PCR; TCRdb's table is partial and in-frame only. Among about 160,000 clones listed, 75% to 90% were seen once. This clone was observed a few times. Its antigen is not identified. This clonotype was sampled from a man between 45 and 60 years old with gastric cancer. The sequenced sample was peripheral blood, obtained from a patient treated with photon-based radiotherapy. The chain uses TRBV11-2 and TRBJ1-2, with D maybe TRBD1 (5 bases). In DNA form, the CDR3 reads TGTGCCAGCAGGCCAGCTGGGGGCTATGGCTACACCTTC. Translating it yields CASRPAGGYGYTF.